The TCR beta chain under discussion was sequenced for a study of blood T cells in healthy people across ages. Sample-barcoded 5' priming and a J-beta primer mix drove a second PCR of roughly 6 to 12 cycles. TCRdb re-called the 5' RACE reads with MiXCR, one entry per CDR3 protein. The sample has 800,000 or so distinct CDR3 sequences, about half seen once. The ends lost 6 bases at V and 2 bases at J; junction bases unmatched: 11. The CDR3 consists of 15 residues. The germline gives CDR1 DFQATT, CDR2 SNEGSKA (reference sequence). This clonotype has more than one count but fewer than ten. This sequence originates from an elderly man in good health. The chain links TRBV20-1 to TRBJ2-3; 7 positions match TRBD2. Source material: blood. Here the CDR3 reads CSARSASGNTDTQYF. The CDR3 coding sequence is TGCAGTGCCCGATCGGCTAGCGGAAACACAGATACGCAGTATTTT.